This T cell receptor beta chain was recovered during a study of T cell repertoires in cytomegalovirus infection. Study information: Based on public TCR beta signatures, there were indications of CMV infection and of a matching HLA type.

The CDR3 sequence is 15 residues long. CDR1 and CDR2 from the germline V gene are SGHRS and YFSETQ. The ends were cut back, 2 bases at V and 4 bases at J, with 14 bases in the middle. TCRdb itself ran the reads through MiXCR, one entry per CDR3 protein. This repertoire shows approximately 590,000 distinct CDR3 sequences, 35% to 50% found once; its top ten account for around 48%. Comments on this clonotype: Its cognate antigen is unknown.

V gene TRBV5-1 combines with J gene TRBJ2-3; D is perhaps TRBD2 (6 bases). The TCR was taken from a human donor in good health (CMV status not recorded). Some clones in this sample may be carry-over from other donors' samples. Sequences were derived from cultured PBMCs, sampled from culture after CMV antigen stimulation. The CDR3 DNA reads TGCGCCAGCAGCTTAACGGAGGGAGGCGCAGATACGCAGTATTTT. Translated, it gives CASSLTEGGADTQYF.